These T cell receptor beta chains were read from a single sample in a study of T cell responses to AZD1222 COVID-19 vaccine. Clones were read by immunoSEQ multiplex PCR, and TCRdb kept only the in-frame ones, dropping some. The sample comprises 150,000 to 200,000 clones, approximately 91% of which are singletons, and approximately 1.2% rests with the top ten. The specimen was peripheral blood, collected 28 days after the second AZD1222 dose. The receptors shown here come from an adult who received the AZD1222 COVID-19 vaccine. Both conserved end residues are part of each CDR3. D genes are given only for firm matches. Not every row has a clone size; where given, it reads once, few, many or a size class.

abundance: NA
j_gene: TRBJ1-1
d_gene: TRBD1
v_gene: TRBV12-3/TRBV12-4
CDR3aa: CASSRDRERRAFF
CDR3nt: TGTGCCAGCAGTAGAGACAGGGAACGTCGGGCTTTCTTT

abundance: NA
j_gene: TRBJ1-1
d_gene: NA
v_gene: TRBV7-3
CDR3aa: CASSLNPRTVNTEAFF
CDR3nt: TGTGCCAGCAGCTTAAACCCCCGGACAGTCAACACTGAAGCTTTCTTT

abundance: NA
j_gene: TRBJ1-2
d_gene: NA
v_gene: TRBV7-9
CDR3aa: CASSLDPGYGYTF
CDR3nt: TGTGCCAGCAGCCTCGACCCGGGGTATGGCTACACCTTC

abundance: NA
j_gene: TRBJ2-5
d_gene: NA
v_gene: TRBV6-1
CDR3aa: CASSEGGRGQETQYF
CDR3nt: TGTGCCAGCAGTGAAGGGGGTAGGGGGCAAGAGACCCAGTACTTC

abundance: NA
j_gene: TRBJ2-7
d_gene: TRBD1
v_gene: TRBV5-1
CDR3aa: CASSRTGLTGEQYF
CDR3nt: TGCGCCAGCAGCAGGACAGGGCTCACCGGCGAGCAGTACTTC

abundance: NA
j_gene: TRBJ1-2
d_gene: NA
v_gene: TRBV6-2/TRBV6-3
CDR3aa: CASSYSAGNYGYTF
CDR3nt: TGTGCCAGCAGTTACTCAGCCGGAAACTATGGCTACACCTTC

abundance: NA
j_gene: TRBJ1-1
d_gene: TRBD1
v_gene: TRBV18
CDR3aa: CASSLDRAGHQNTEAFF
CDR3nt: TGTGCCAGCTCACTGGACAGGGCTGGTCATCAAAACACTGAAGCTTTCTTT

abundance: NA
j_gene: TRBJ2-3
d_gene: NA
v_gene: TRBV5-1
CDR3aa: CASSSGAEHPDTQYF
CDR3nt: TGCGCCAGCAGCTCGGGCGCGGAACACCCAGATACGCAGTATTTT

abundance: NA
j_gene: TRBJ2-7
d_gene: TRBD2
v_gene: TRBV7-8
CDR3aa: CASSGGGRGIEQYF
CDR3nt: TGTGCCAGCAGCGGGGGGGGACGCGGCATCGAGCAGTACTTC

abundance: NA
j_gene: TRBJ1-6
d_gene: NA
v_gene: TRBV14
CDR3aa: CASSQGPGLHF
CDR3nt: TGTGCCAGCAGCCAAGGACCGGGCCTCCACTTT

abundance: NA
j_gene: TRBJ1-2
d_gene: NA
v_gene: TRBV7-2
CDR3aa: CASSLFAGIYGYTF
CDR3nt: TGTGCCAGCAGCTTATTTGCAGGGATCTATGGCTACACCTTC

abundance: NA
j_gene: TRBJ1-2
d_gene: NA
v_gene: TRBV6-5
CDR3aa: CASSQSQGQLYGYTF
CDR3nt: TGTGCCAGCAGTCAATCACAGGGCCAACTTTATGGCTACACCTTC

abundance: NA
j_gene: TRBJ2-3
d_gene: TRBD2
v_gene: TRBV7-8
CDR3aa: CASSRRPGLGTDTQYF
CDR3nt: TGTGCCAGCAGCCGAAGGCCGGGACTAGGGACAGATACGCAGTATTTT

abundance: NA
j_gene: TRBJ1-3
d_gene: NA
v_gene: TRBV5-4
CDR3aa: CASSLFAPSGNTIYF
CDR3nt: TGTGCCAGCAGCTTGTTCGCTCCCTCTGGAAACACCATATATTTT

abundance: few
j_gene: TRBJ1-5
d_gene: TRBD1
v_gene: TRBV6-4
CDR3aa: CASSAGQGAGQPQHF
CDR3nt: TGTGCCAGCAGTGCCGGACAGGGGGCAGGTCAGCCCCAGCATTTT

abundance: few
j_gene: TRBJ2-3
d_gene: TRBD2
v_gene: TRBV7-2
CDR3aa: CASSSGLAPDTQYF
CDR3nt: TGTGCCAGCAGCTCGGGACTAGCGCCAGATACGCAGTATTTT

abundance: NA
j_gene: TRBJ2-7
d_gene: NA
v_gene: TRBV6-5
CDR3aa: CASSYGNDEQYF
CDR3nt: TGTGCCAGCAGTTACGGGAACGACGAGCAGTACTTC

abundance: NA
j_gene: TRBJ1-5
d_gene: NA
v_gene: TRBV4-1
CDR3aa: CASSQSGVKNQPQHF
CDR3nt: TGCGCCAGCAGCCAATCTGGAGTTAAGAATCAGCCCCAGCATTTT

abundance: NA
j_gene: TRBJ1-3
d_gene: NA
v_gene: TRBV19
CDR3aa: CASSEDRSGNTIYF
CDR3nt: TGTGCCAGTAGTGAAGATCGCTCTGGAAACACCATATATTTT

abundance: NA
j_gene: TRBJ2-1
d_gene: TRBD2
v_gene: TRBV18
CDR3aa: CASSPLAGGNNEQFF
CDR3nt: TGTGCCAGCTCACCGCTAGCGGGGGGTAACAATGAGCAGTTCTTC

abundance: NA
j_gene: TRBJ1-2
d_gene: NA
v_gene: TRBV28
CDR3aa: CASRFIWGGYTF
CDR3nt: TGTGCCAGCAGGTTCATTTGGGGTGGCTACACCTTC

abundance: NA
j_gene: TRBJ1-2
d_gene: NA
v_gene: TRBV18
CDR3aa: CASSPLVQDNYGYTF
CDR3nt: TGTGCCAGCTCACCGCTGGTTCAAGATAACTATGGCTACACCTTC

abundance: NA
j_gene: TRBJ1-3
d_gene: TRBD1
v_gene: TRBV28
CDR3aa: CASSSPPGQGAVNTIYF
CDR3nt: TGTGCCAGCAGTTCTCCCCCGGGACAGGGGGCTGTAAACACCATATATTTT

abundance: NA
j_gene: TRBJ1-1
d_gene: TRBD1
v_gene: TRBV10-1
CDR3aa: CASSERSDRENTEAFF
CDR3nt: TGCGCCAGCAGTGAACGCTCGGACAGGGAGAACACTGAAGCTTTCTTT

abundance: NA
j_gene: TRBJ2-3
d_gene: TRBD2
v_gene: TRBV5-6
CDR3aa: CASSLALFGGGDTQYF
CDR3nt: TGTGCCAGCAGCTTGGCCTTATTCGGGGGAGGGGATACGCAGTATTTT

abundance: NA
j_gene: TRBJ2-1
d_gene: TRBD2
v_gene: TRBV4-1
CDR3aa: CASSREGAGGSEQFF
CDR3nt: TGCGCCAGCAGCCGAGAGGGAGCGGGGGGCAGTGAGCAGTTCTTC

abundance: NA
j_gene: TRBJ2-1
d_gene: NA
v_gene: TRBV10-1
CDR3aa: CASATRSSYNEQFF
CDR3nt: TGCGCCAGCGCGACTAGGAGCTCCTACAATGAGCAGTTCTTC

abundance: NA
j_gene: TRBJ1-3
d_gene: NA
v_gene: TRBV7-3
CDR3aa: CASSLDSFSGNTIYF
CDR3nt: TGTGCCAGCAGCTTGGACAGTTTCTCTGGAAACACCATATATTTT

abundance: NA
j_gene: TRBJ1-6
d_gene: TRBD1
v_gene: TRBV28
CDR3aa: CASSAPGQSYSPLHF
CDR3nt: TGTGCCAGCAGTGCGCCGGGACAGTCATATTCACCCCTCCACTTT

abundance: once
j_gene: TRBJ1-2
d_gene: NA
v_gene: TRBV5-1
CDR3aa: CASRDRAAYGYTF
CDR3nt: TGCGCCAGCAGGGACCGAGCGGCCTATGGCTACACCTTC

abundance: NA
j_gene: TRBJ2-3
d_gene: NA
v_gene: TRBV7-9
CDR3aa: CASSLEGLTDTQYF
CDR3nt: TGTGCCAGCAGCTTAGAGGGTCTCACAGATACGCAGTATTTT

abundance: NA
j_gene: TRBJ2-2
d_gene: TRBD1
v_gene: TRBV4-3
CDR3aa: CASSQDVRGPGSGELFF
CDR3nt: TGCGCCAGCAGCCAAGATGTTAGGGGGCCGGGCTCCGGGGAGCTGTTTTTT

abundance: NA
j_gene: TRBJ2-5
d_gene: NA
v_gene: TRBV7-8
CDR3aa: CASSLGQAQETQYF
CDR3nt: TGTGCCAGCAGCTTAGGACAGGCTCAAGAGACCCAGTACTTC

abundance: NA
j_gene: TRBJ1-5
d_gene: NA
v_gene: TRBV27
CDR3aa: CASSLRQSNQPQHF
CDR3nt: TGTGCCAGCAGTTTAAGGCAGAGCAATCAGCCCCAGCATTTT

abundance: once
j_gene: TRBJ1-5
d_gene: NA
v_gene: TRBV4-1
CDR3aa: CASSQRDTQPQHF
CDR3nt: TGCGCCAGCAGTCAGAGGGATACTCAGCCCCAGCATTTT

abundance: NA
j_gene: TRBJ1-5
d_gene: NA
v_gene: TRBV5-1
CDR3aa: CASSWNPTGGNQPQHF
CDR3nt: TGCGCCAGCAGCTGGAACCCTACAGGAGGCAATCAGCCCCAGCATTTT

abundance: once
j_gene: TRBJ2-1
d_gene: NA
v_gene: TRBV5-5
CDR3aa: CASSFQPTDSYNEQFF
CDR3nt: TGTGCCAGCAGCTTTCAACCCACTGACAGTTATAATGAGCAGTTCTTC

abundance: NA
j_gene: TRBJ1-2
d_gene: NA
v_gene: TRBV12-3/TRBV12-4
CDR3aa: CASSQTGGRGYTF
CDR3nt: TGTGCCAGCAGTCAAACAGGAGGTAGGGGCTACACCTTC

abundance: once
j_gene: TRBJ2-7
d_gene: TRBD2
v_gene: TRBV18
CDR3aa: CASSPPPSGRGYEQYF
CDR3nt: TGTGCCAGCTCACCACCGCCTAGCGGGAGAGGGTACGAGCAGTACTTC

abundance: NA
j_gene: TRBJ1-1
d_gene: NA
v_gene: TRBV28
CDR3aa: CASTPGNTEAFF
CDR3nt: TGTGCCAGCACCCCTGGGAACACTGAAGCTTTCTTT

abundance: NA
j_gene: TRBJ1-2
d_gene: NA
v_gene: TRBV6-6
CDR3aa: CASSYAEGRGYGYTF
CDR3nt: TGTGCCAGCAGTTACGCCGAGGGGCGCGGCTATGGCTACACCTTC

abundance: NA
j_gene: TRBJ1-1
d_gene: NA
v_gene: TRBV6-6
CDR3aa: CASSYTRRAEAFF
CDR3nt: TGTGCCAGCAGTTACACACGGAGGGCTGAAGCTTTCTTT

abundance: NA
j_gene: TRBJ1-2
d_gene: TRBD1
v_gene: TRBV7-9
CDR3aa: CASSEGTGNYGYTF
CDR3nt: TGTGCCAGCAGCGAGGGGACAGGCAACTATGGCTACACCTTC

abundance: many
j_gene: TRBJ2-7
d_gene: NA
v_gene: TRBV5-1
CDR3aa: CASSNPQGGGEQYF
CDR3nt: TGCGCCAGCAGCAACCCCCAAGGGGGTGGCGAGCAGTACTTC

abundance: NA
j_gene: TRBJ2-7
d_gene: TRBD1
v_gene: TRBV7-2
CDR3aa: CASSPTGTDSYEQYF
CDR3nt: TGTGCCAGCAGCCCGACAGGGACCGACTCCTACGAGCAGTACTTC

abundance: NA
j_gene: TRBJ2-7
d_gene: NA
v_gene: TRBV7-9
CDR3aa: CASSLDAYEQYF
CDR3nt: TGTGCCAGCAGCTTAGACGCCTACGAGCAGTACTTC

abundance: NA
j_gene: TRBJ2-3
d_gene: NA
v_gene: TRBV18
CDR3aa: CASSTSTGKGTDTQYF
CDR3nt: TGTGCCAGCTCAACTTCTACAGGGAAGGGCACAGATACGCAGTATTTT

abundance: NA
j_gene: TRBJ2-2
d_gene: TRBD1
v_gene: TRBV4-3
CDR3aa: CASSQDIGTVNTGELFF
CDR3nt: TGCGCCAGCAGCCAAGATATTGGGACAGTGAACACCGGGGAGCTGTTTTTT

abundance: NA
j_gene: TRBJ2-3
d_gene: TRBD2
v_gene: TRBV28
CDR3aa: CASRTAGAPTSTDTQYF
CDR3nt: TGTGCCAGCAGAACGGCGGGAGCTCCTACTAGCACAGATACGCAGTATTTT

abundance: NA
j_gene: TRBJ2-3
d_gene: NA
v_gene: TRBV6-4
CDR3aa: CASSDGPSTDTQYF
CDR3nt: TGTGCCAGCAGTGACGGGCCTAGCACAGATACGCAGTATTTT

abundance: NA
j_gene: TRBJ1-5
d_gene: NA
v_gene: TRBV7-9
CDR3aa: CASSSGRNQPQHF
CDR3nt: TGTGCCAGCAGCTCGGGGAGAAATCAGCCCCAGCATTTT

abundance: NA
j_gene: TRBJ1-5
d_gene: NA
v_gene: TRBV27
CDR3aa: CASSLSPNQPQHF
CDR3nt: TGTGCCAGCAGTTTATCCCCCAATCAGCCCCAGCATTTT

abundance: NA
j_gene: TRBJ1-4
d_gene: NA
v_gene: TRBV3-1/TRBV3-2
CDR3aa: CASSSGSEKLFF
CDR3nt: TGTGCCAGCAGCTCGGGGAGTGAAAAACTGTTTTTT